This T cell receptor (beta chain) was observed in a study of T cell responses to AZD1222 COVID-19 vaccine. Deletions cut 4 bases from V and 6 bases from J, with 7 bases between. Germline CDR1 and CDR2: LNHDA and SQIVND (reference sequence). The CDR3 covers 11 residues. The table came from immunoSEQ multiplex PCR; TCRdb's copy has only in-frame clones and leaves some out. This table has approximately 110,000 clones, 70% to 90% appearing once. This specimen consisted of peripheral blood, obtained 28 days after the second AZD1222 dose. V gene TRBV19 combines with J gene TRBJ2-7; no clear D gene. This sequence was found in an adult who received the AZD1222 COVID-19 vaccine. CDR3 residues: CASSTRSEQYF. CDR3 in DNA: TGTGCCAGTAGTACCCGAAGCGAGCAGTACTTC.